The present T cell receptor beta chain was sequenced within a study of cytomegalovirus exposure and HLA in healthy donors. Some clones are missing from TCRdb's copy, which holds only in-frame ones; the method was immunoSEQ multiplex PCR. This table has about 140,000 clones, around nine tenths appearing once. The CDR3 contains 14 residues. CDR1 and CDR2 (germline): MNHEY, SMNVEV (reference sequence). After removal of 4 bases from V and 4 bases from J, the junction contained 7 bases not matched to a gene. The TCR sequence derives from a man between 18 and 29 years old in good health and CMV-seropositive. Sequencing used PBMCs. The V call is TRBV27, the J call TRBJ2-7; TRBD1 aligns across 7 bases. The CDR3 sequence is CASSSPGGPYEQYF. CDR3 sequence (DNA): TGTGCCAGCAGTTCCCCAGGGGGTCCGTACGAGCAGTACTTC.